This T cell receptor beta chain was found in a study of shared clonotypes between healthy human individuals. Positive CCR7 selection of CD45RO-negative cells yielded the naive CD8 cells, and terminally differentiated effector memory CD45RA+ cells were excluded. CDR1 and CDR2 (germline): LNHDA, SQIVND (reference sequence). The CDR3 consists of 11 residues. V gave up 8 bases and J gave up 10 bases; unmatched junction bases: 3. In the sorted-subset replicate PCRs, 150 to 200 ng DNA, tens of thousands of T cell genomes, was used. Measured with immunoSEQ multiplex PCR; TCRdb has only the in-frame clones, and not every one. The table has more than 2 million clones, around 93% seen once.

The sample taken for sequencing was naive CD8+ T cells from PBMCs. This sequence joins TRBV19 and TRBJ2-1, with 9 bases matching TRBD1. The TCR comes from a man younger than 35 in good health. Some clones in this sample may be carry-over from other donors' samples. The CDR3 DNA is TGTGCCAGTGGGACAGGGTACGAGCAGTTCTTC. Translated: CASGTGYEQFF. The full variable domain, completed using reference TRBV19 and TRBJ2-1, is DGGITQSPKYLFRKEGQNVTLSCEQNLNHDAMYWYRQDPGQGLRLIYYSQIVNDFQKGDIAEGYSVSREKKESFPLTVTSAQKNPTAFYLCASGTGYEQFFGPGTRLTVL.